These T cell receptor beta chains were read from a single sample in a study of control samples from healthy donors and cancer patients. Data came from immunoSEQ multiplex PCR; TCRdb stores just in-frame clones and leaves some out. The repertoire holds about 220,000 clones, with around 94% as singletons. Sequencing used blood. The receptors originated from a man aged 50 to 60 in good health. Both conserved end residues are part of each CDR3. D genes are given only for firm matches. Expanded clones get a size class; other rows say once, few or many, or leave the size out.

V gene: TRBV5-1
clone size: .
D gene: .
J gene: TRBJ1-5
CDR3 DNA: TGCGCCAGCAGCCGCGCAGGGGAGGAAGGGCAGCCCCAGCATTTT
CDR3 protein: CASSRAGEEGQPQHF

V gene: TRBV6-5
clone size: .
D gene: .
J gene: TRBJ1-2
CDR3 DNA: TGTGCCAGCAGTATGTCCAGGAGCCACTATGGCTACACCTTC
CDR3 protein: CASSMSRSHYGYTF

V gene: TRBV6-4
clone size: .
D gene: TRBD2
J gene: TRBJ2-1
CDR3 DNA: TGTGCCAGCAGCCCCGGGGGGGCCGGCAATGAGCAGTTCTTC
CDR3 protein: CASSPGGAGNEQFF

V gene: TRBV5-1
clone size: .
D gene: .
J gene: TRBJ1-2
CDR3 DNA: TGCGCCAGCAGCAGCAGGGAGGAGGGAGGCTACACCTTC
CDR3 protein: CASSSREEGGYTF

V gene: TRBV19
clone size: .
D gene: .
J gene: TRBJ1-5
CDR3 DNA: TGTGCCAGTAGTATGATCGGGGGGATGGAGCCCCAGCATTTT
CDR3 protein: CASSMIGGMEPQHF

V gene: TRBV5-4
clone size: once
D gene: .
J gene: TRBJ2-2
CDR3 DNA: TGTGCCAGCACTCGAAACGTAGGGGGGGCCGGGGAGCTGTTTTTT
CDR3 protein: CASTRNVGGAGELFF

V gene: TRBV28
clone size: .
D gene: .
J gene: TRBJ1-1
CDR3 DNA: TGTGCCAGCAGTTCTGGGGCCCTGGAAGCTTTCTTT
CDR3 protein: CASSSGALEAFF

V gene: TRBV2
clone size: .
D gene: .
J gene: TRBJ1-5
CDR3 DNA: TGTGCCAGCAGTTATAATTTAGGGGATCAGCCCCAGCATTTT
CDR3 protein: CASSYNLGDQPQHF

V gene: TRBV7-2
clone size: .
D gene: .
J gene: TRBJ1-3
CDR3 DNA: TGTGCCAGCAGCTTCTCCTACGGCTCTGGAAACACCATATATTTT
CDR3 protein: CASSFSYGSGNTIYF

V gene: TRBV5-6
clone size: .
D gene: .
J gene: TRBJ1-1
CDR3 DNA: TGTGCCAGCAGCTTGGAAACCGTGAACACTGAAGCTTTCTTT
CDR3 protein: CASSLETVNTEAFF

V gene: TRBV7-3
clone size: .
D gene: .
J gene: TRBJ1-1
CDR3 DNA: TGTGCCAGCAGCCTGCGACAGAGCACTGAAGCTTTCTTT
CDR3 protein: CASSLRQSTEAFF

V gene: TRBV5-6
clone size: .
D gene: .
J gene: TRBJ2-7
CDR3 DNA: TGTGCCAGCAGCTTGGAGAGGGGAGCCTACGAGCAGTACTTC
CDR3 protein: CASSLERGAYEQYF

V gene: TRBV5-1
clone size: .
D gene: .
J gene: TRBJ1-1
CDR3 DNA: TGCGCCAGCAGCTTCCCGGGGATGACTGAAGCTTTCTTT
CDR3 protein: CASSFPGMTEAFF

V gene: TRBV4-2
clone size: .
D gene: .
J gene: TRBJ1-5
CDR3 DNA: TGTGCCAGCAGCGGCGGAGGGTGGACTGGTCAGCCCCAGCATTTT
CDR3 protein: CASSGGGWTGQPQHF

V gene: TRBV7-9
clone size: once
D gene: .
J gene: TRBJ1-6
CDR3 DNA: TGTGCCAGCAGCTTAGTAGCAGGGGATCTTTCACCCCTCCACTTT
CDR3 protein: CASSLVAGDLSPLHF

V gene: TRBV19
clone size: .
D gene: TRBD1
J gene: TRBJ2-7
CDR3 DNA: TGTGCCACGGCGGGACAGGGCTACGAGCAGTACTTC
CDR3 protein: CATAGQGYEQYF

V gene: TRBV15
clone size: .
D gene: .
J gene: TRBJ2-1
CDR3 DNA: TGTGCCACCAGCAGCCAGACAAAACCTGGGGCCGCAAATGAGCAGTTCTTC
CDR3 protein: CATSSQTKPGAANEQFF

V gene: TRBV5-4
clone size: .
D gene: TRBD1
J gene: TRBJ1-2
CDR3 DNA: TGTGCCAGCAGTCTTGAGGACAGGGGAGGCTACACCTTC
CDR3 protein: CASSLEDRGGYTF

V gene: TRBV5-5
clone size: .
D gene: .
J gene: TRBJ1-5
CDR3 DNA: TGTGCCAGCAGCCGGGACCCCAATCTTGACAATCAGCCCCAGCATTTT
CDR3 protein: CASSRDPNLDNQPQHF

V gene: TRBV28
clone size: few
D gene: .
J gene: TRBJ2-5
CDR3 DNA: TGTGCCAGCAGTCCTCTCGGGCGGGCGGTCAAAGAGACCCAGTACTTC
CDR3 protein: CASSPLGRAVKETQYF

V gene: TRBV2
clone size: .
D gene: TRBD2
J gene: TRBJ2-3
CDR3 DNA: TGTGCCAGCAGAGGGACTAGCGATACAGATACGCAGTATTTT
CDR3 protein: CASRGTSDTDTQYF

V gene: TRBV7-2
clone size: .
D gene: .
J gene: TRBJ2-5
CDR3 DNA: TGTGCCAGCAGGGACTACCCACAAGAGACCCAGTACTTC
CDR3 protein: CASRDYPQETQYF

V gene: TRBV9
clone size: .
D gene: .
J gene: TRBJ1-1
CDR3 DNA: TGTGCCAGCAGCGTAGGACGGAACACTGAAGCTTTCTTT
CDR3 protein: CASSVGRNTEAFF

V gene: TRBV30
clone size: once
D gene: TRBD1
J gene: TRBJ1-5
CDR3 DNA: TGTGCCTGGAGCTCATGGGACAGTAGCAATCAGCCCCAGCATTTT
CDR3 protein: CAWSSWDSSNQPQHF

V gene: TRBV15
clone size: .
D gene: .
J gene: TRBJ1-5
CDR3 DNA: TGTGCCACCAGCGGGGGACTGCTATCGATGGATAGCAATCAGCCCCAGCATTTT
CDR3 protein: CATSGGLLSMDSNQPQHF

V gene: TRBV3-1/TRBV3-2
clone size: .
D gene: .
J gene: TRBJ2-2
CDR3 DNA: TGTGCCAGCAGTCGGGCCACCGGGGAGCTGTTTTTT
CDR3 protein: CASSRATGELFF

V gene: TRBV27
clone size: .
D gene: .
J gene: TRBJ2-2
CDR3 DNA: TGTGCCAGCAGGAGGCAGGGCACCGGGGAGCTGTTTTTT
CDR3 protein: CASRRQGTGELFF

V gene: TRBV27
clone size: .
D gene: .
J gene: TRBJ1-6
CDR3 DNA: TGTGCCAGCAGTCCTCGGCCCCCTTCCGAGGATCATTCACCCCTCCACTTT
CDR3 protein: CASSPRPPSEDHSPLHF

V gene: TRBV4-1
clone size: .
D gene: .
J gene: TRBJ1-1
CDR3 DNA: TGCGCCAGCAGCCCTCGGCGGAACACTGAAGCTTTCTTT
CDR3 protein: CASSPRRNTEAFF

V gene: TRBV29-1
clone size: .
D gene: TRBD1
J gene: TRBJ1-1
CDR3 DNA: TGCAGCGTTCCCCGGACAGGGGGCGGGGAGAACACTGAAGCTTTCTTT
CDR3 protein: CSVPRTGGGENTEAFF

V gene: TRBV9
clone size: .
D gene: TRBD1
J gene: TRBJ1-6
CDR3 DNA: TGTGCCAGCAGCACAGGGGGGATCCATTCACCCCTCCACTTT
CDR3 protein: CASSTGGIHSPLHF

V gene: TRBV28
clone size: .
D gene: TRBD1
J gene: TRBJ1-1
CDR3 DNA: TGTGCCAGCAGTCCACTACAGGGGGCGAACACTGAAGCTTTCTTT
CDR3 protein: CASSPLQGANTEAFF

V gene: TRBV6-5
clone size: .
D gene: .
J gene: TRBJ1-2
CDR3 DNA: TGTGCCAGCAGTCGGCAGCAGGGAAAGGATGGCTACACCTTC
CDR3 protein: CASSRQQGKDGYTF

V gene: TRBV28
clone size: once
D gene: TRBD1
J gene: TRBJ1-2
CDR3 DNA: TGTGCCAGCAGTTTTTATCGGACAGGGCACTATGGCTACACCTTC
CDR3 protein: CASSFYRTGHYGYTF

V gene: TRBV6-2/TRBV6-3
clone size: .
D gene: .
J gene: TRBJ2-1
CDR3 DNA: TGTGCCAGCGGCCCCTGGGGGTATCAGGGCCCCGACAATGAGCAGTTCTTC
CDR3 protein: CASGPWGYQGPDNEQFF

V gene: TRBV27
clone size: .
D gene: .
J gene: TRBJ2-7
CDR3 DNA: TGTGCCAGCAGTTTATCAAGAACGACCCTGGGGGCCGGAATCTACGAGCAGTACTTC
CDR3 protein: CASSLSRTTLGAGIYEQYF

V gene: TRBV5-1
clone size: .
D gene: .
J gene: TRBJ1-1
CDR3 DNA: TGCGCCAGCAGGGTCCGACGGAACACTGAAGCTTTCTTT
CDR3 protein: CASRVRRNTEAFF

V gene: TRBV10-3
clone size: .
D gene: TRBD1
J gene: TRBJ1-6
CDR3 DNA: TGTGCCATCAGTGAACCCCAGGGGGGGTCACCCCTCCACTTT
CDR3 protein: CAISEPQGGSPLHF

V gene: TRBV11-2
clone size: .
D gene: .
J gene: TRBJ1-4
CDR3 DNA: TGTGCCAGCAGCCCTGAAAACCCAAGGGATGAAAAACTGTTTTTT
CDR3 protein: CASSPENPRDEKLFF

V gene: TRBV2
clone size: .
D gene: .
J gene: TRBJ1-2
CDR3 DNA: TGTGCCAGCAGTGAGTACAACTATGGCTACACCTTC
CDR3 protein: CASSEYNYGYTF

V gene: TRBV5-1
clone size: once
D gene: .
J gene: TRBJ2-3
CDR3 DNA: TGCGCCAGCAGCTTGGGGGTCAGCACAGATACGCAGTATTTT
CDR3 protein: CASSLGVSTDTQYF

V gene: TRBV19
clone size: .
D gene: .
J gene: TRBJ1-6
CDR3 DNA: TGTGCCAGTAATGACAGGTATAATTCACCCCTCCACTTT
CDR3 protein: CASNDRYNSPLHF

V gene: TRBV18
clone size: .
D gene: TRBD1
J gene: TRBJ1-5
CDR3 DNA: TGTGCCAGCTCACCTGGGACAGGGCAACAGCCCCAGCATTTT
CDR3 protein: CASSPGTGQQPQHF

V gene: TRBV9
clone size: .
D gene: .
J gene: TRBJ1-6
CDR3 DNA: TGTGCCAGCAGCGTAGATCTGGGATCACCCCTCCACTTT
CDR3 protein: CASSVDLGSPLHF

V gene: TRBV7-9
clone size: .
D gene: TRBD2
J gene: TRBJ2-1
CDR3 DNA: TGTGCCAGCAGCGGGAGCGGGGGGGCCTCCTACAATGAGCAGTTCTTC
CDR3 protein: CASSGSGGASYNEQFF

V gene: TRBV5-4
clone size: .
D gene: .
J gene: TRBJ1-2
CDR3 DNA: TGTGCCAGCAGCGCCCGTGGACGGAACTATGGCTACACCTTC
CDR3 protein: CASSARGRNYGYTF

V gene: TRBV28
clone size: .
D gene: .
J gene: TRBJ1-4
CDR3 DNA: TGTGCCAGCAGTGGGGACGGACTAAATGAAAAACTGTTTTTT
CDR3 protein: CASSGDGLNEKLFF

V gene: TRBV9
clone size: .
D gene: .
J gene: TRBJ1-2
CDR3 DNA: TGTGCCAGCAGCCCTACCAGCGCGGACTATGGCTACACCTTC
CDR3 protein: CASSPTSADYGYTF